The 8 T cell receptor beta chains in this list originate from one sample, sequenced in a study of OX40 agonist ivuxolimab in advanced cancers. Produced via immunoSEQ multiplex PCR; TCRdb's table is partial and in-frame only. Among 130,000 or so clones, just over 90% were seen once, and the ten largest hold under 1.3%. Sample: CD4+ or CD8+ T cells sorted from blood, taken in a trial of the OX40 agonist ivuxolimab. These receptors were collected from an adult with an advanced solid tumor such as melanoma, head and neck, liver or kidney cancer.

The chain carries TRBV29-1 and TRBJ2-4; the match to TRBD1 covers 8 bases. Germline assignment: CDR1 SQVTM and CDR2 ANQGSEA. This CDR3 is built from 14 residues. V lost 5 bases and J lost 3; bases outside the gene matches: 6. The CDR3 reads CSVRADRGKNIQYF. The CDR3 nucleotides are TGCAGCGTTCGGGCAGACAGGGGCAAAAACATTCAGTACTTC.

V usage is TRBV10-3 and J usage is TRBJ1-1; no clear D. The germline V gene encodes CDR1 ENHRY and CDR2 SYGVKD. CDR3 length: 15 amino acids. Trimming cost V 2 bases and J 1 base, with 11 bases left between them. The CDR3 DNA follows: TGTGCCATCAGTGAGAGAGAACAATCGAACACTGAAGCTTTCTTT. The encoded protein is CAISEREQSNTEAFF.

The chain employs TRBV4-3 and TRBJ2-3; 9 nucleotides align to TRBD2. The CDR3 totals 17 residues. Germline CDR1 reads LGHNA; CDR2 reads YSLEER. The ends lost 3 bases at V and 6 bases at J; junction bases unmatched: 13. This CDR3 is CASSQEAGGRARDTQYF. In DNA form, the CDR3 reads TGCGCCAGCAGCCAGGAGGCGGGCGGGAGGGCCCGGGATACGCAGTATTTT.

The rearrangement joins TRBV6-1 to TRBJ1-1, with 7 bases identical to TRBD1. The trim removed 7 bases at V and 2 bases at J, leaving 7 bases unmatched. The CDR3 length is 14 residues. The germline gives CDR1 MNHNS, CDR2 SASEGT. CDR3 DNA sequence: TGTGCCAGCATTGCAGGGGGTCTCAACACTGAAGCTTTCTTT. It translates to CASIAGGLNTEAFF.

The gene calls are TRBV7-3 and TRBJ1-2, with 11 positions matching TRBD1. The CDR3 contains 16 residues. Unmatched junction bases numbered 13, after V lost 5 bases and J lost 8 bases. Germline CDR1 is SGHTA and CDR2 is FQGTGA. CDR3: CASSPQPGGQGGGYTF. In nucleotides, the CDR3 is TGTGCCAGCAGCCCTCAACCTGGGGGACAGGGGGGAGGCTACACCTTC.

The chain links TRBV5-1 to TRBJ2-2, with a possible D match to TRBD1 (6 bases). Between the trimmed V and J ends, which lost 3 bases and 0 bases, there was a span of 9 bases. Germline assignment: CDR1 SGHRS and CDR2 YFSETQ. This CDR3 is built from 15 residues. The CDR3 spells CASSSQGANTGELFF. CDR3 DNA: TGCGCCAGCAGCTCACAGGGAGCGAACACCGGGGAGCTGTTTTTT.

This rearrangement joins TRBV6-6 to TRBJ1-5; 8 bases fit TRBD1. After removal of 2 bases from V and 4 bases from J, the junction contained 7 bases not matched to a gene. This CDR3 has 16 residues. The germline gives CDR1 MNHNY, CDR2 SVGAGI (reference sequence). This chain's CDR3 is CASSYMQGASNQPQHF. CDR3 in DNA: TGTGCCAGCAGTTACATGCAGGGGGCGAGTAATCAGCCCCAGCATTTT.

This clone has a single count. This chain uses TRBV6-5 with TRBJ1-4; possibly TRBD1 for D (5 bases). With 2 bases removed from V and 7 bases from J, the gap between germline ends came to 11 bases. This CDR3 is built from 14 residues. CDR1 is MNHEY, CDR2 SVGAGI, per germline. CDR3 sequence: CASSYVGAREKLFF. As DNA, the CDR3 is TGTGCCAGCAGTTACGTAGGGGCTCGTGAAAAACTGTTTTTT.